One and the same sample provided the 27 T cell receptor beta chains below, sequenced in a study of response to subunit inactivated influenza vaccine. Via MiXCR, TCRdb re-called the RT-PCR reads, giving one row per CDR3 protein. The sample holds hundreds of thousands of distinct CDR3 sequences; roughly 9.8% are singletons and the top ten take approximately 12%. The material was PBMCs from blood, obtained roughly 45 days after vaccination. The receptors stem from a man in his forties or fifties who received an inactivated influenza vaccine.

This clonotype was counted at least ten times. The chain uses TRBV29-1 and TRBJ2-1, with 12 bases matching TRBD2. The length of the CDR3 is 16 residues. Germline V gene lookup returns CDR1 SQVTM and CDR2 ANQGSEA. V lost 0 bases and J lost 8; bases outside the gene matches: 8. The CDR3 region is CSVEDPTSGSYDEQFF. CDR3 nucleotides: TGCAGCGTTGAAGATCCGACTAGCGGGAGCTATGATGAGCAGTTCTTC.

This clonotype came up many times. The rearrangement uses TRBV6-5 and TRBJ2-1, with 10 positions matching TRBD2. The trim removed 4 bases at V and 2 bases at J, leaving 2 bases unmatched. CDR3 length equals 15 residues. Germline loops: CDR1 MNHEY, CDR2 SVGAGI. The CDR3 sequence is CASSSLAGAYNEQFF. CDR3 in DNA: TGTGCCAGCAGTTCCCTAGCGGGAGCCTACAATGAGCAGTTCTTC.

Ten or more counts support this clonotype. V and J are TRBV4-2 and TRBJ1-1; D is ambiguous. Trimming left V 0 bases short and J 0 bases short, with 8 bases between. CDR3 length equals 15 residues. Germline V lookup: CDR1 LGHNA, CDR2 YNFKEQ. CDR3 amino acids: CASSQEYLMNTEAFF. CDR3 coding DNA: TGTGCCAGCAGCCAAGAGTACTTGATGAACACTGAAGCTTTCTTT.

V and J are TRBV5-1 and TRBJ2-6; 7 positions agree with TRBD1. Germline CDR1 reads SGHRS; CDR2 reads YFSETQ. The CDR3 contains 19 residues. V lost 0 bases, J lost 0 bases, and 9 bases stayed unmatched. For the CDR3, the DNA is TGCGCCAGCAGCTTGGATGCAGGGGGTGTGTTCTCTGGGGCCAACGTCCTGACTTTC. This gives the protein CASSLDAGGVFSGANVLTF.

This clonotype was counted at least ten times. The J gene is TRBJ2-5, the V gene TRBV24-1; D is ambiguous. The CDR3 is 13 residues long. The V gene lost 3 bases and the J gene lost 5 bases, with 9 bases spanning the gap. Germline assignment: CDR1 KGHDR and CDR2 SFDVKD. This chain's CDR3 is CATSDGDLETQYF. The CDR3 DNA follows: TGTGCCACCAGTGATGGGGATTTGGAGACCCAGTACTTC.

This clonotype was seen only a few times. The V and J genes are TRBV7-9 and TRBJ1-1; D ambiguous. Germline CDR1 SEHNR, CDR2 FQNEAQ (reference sequence). The germline V and J ends were trimmed by 4 bases and 5 bases, with 11 bases remaining between them. There are 13 residues in the CDR3. This CDR3 is CASSSQRGTEAFF. The CDR3 region has the DNA TGTGCCAGCAGCTCTCAGCGTGGGACTGAAGCTTTCTTT.

The chain employs TRBV30 and TRBJ1-5; 11 bases map to TRBD1. Per the germline V gene, CDR1 is GTSNPN and CDR2 is SVGIG (reference sequence). CDR3 size: 17 residues. V shed 0 bases, J shed 1 base, and the junction held 5 bases outside the gene matches. CDR3 loop: CAWSVARTGGSNQPQHF. CDR3 sequence (DNA): TGTGCCTGGAGTGTGGCGCGGACAGGGGGCAGCAATCAGCCCCAGCATTTT.

The gene calls are TRBV7-2 and TRBJ2-2; D is uncertain. The CDR3 is 12 residues long. The V and J ends lost 5 bases and 7 bases respectively, with 8 bases between them. Looked up from germline, CDR1 is SGHTA and CDR2 is FQGNSA. Here the CDR3 DNA reads TGTGCCAGCAGCCCACTATACGGGGAGCTGTTTTTT. Amino acid sequence: CASSPLYGELFF. The full variable domain, in which reference TRBV7-2 and TRBJ2-2 provide the parts outside the CDR3, is GAGVSQSPSNKVTEKGKDVELRCDPISGHTALYWYRQSLGQGLEFLIYFQGNSAPDKSGLPSDRFSAERTGGSVSTLTIQRTQQEDSAVYLCASSPLYGELFFGEGSRLTVL.

This chain uses TRBV19 with TRBJ2-1; possibly TRBD1 for D (6 bases). Germline loops: CDR1 LNHDA, CDR2 SQIVND (reference sequence). V was shortened by 4 bases and J by 0 bases, with 13 bases between the two germline ends. CDR3 size: 16 residues. The CDR3 coding sequence is TGTGCCAGTAGTACAGAAGGACAGAGCTCCTACAATGAGCAGTTCTTC. Its protein product is CASSTEGQSSYNEQFF.

This clonotype was seen only a few times. The chain carries TRBV29-1 and TRBJ2-7, with TRBD2 as a possible D gene (6 bases). Trimming pared 3 bases from V and 0 bases from J, leaving 15 bases between. The CDR3 sequence is 15 residues long. CDR1 is SQVTM and CDR2 is ANQGSEA in the germline V gene. In nucleotides, the CDR3 is TGCAGCGTTGAGTTGAGGCGGGAAAGCTCCTACGAGCAGTACTTC. As protein: CSVELRRESSYEQYF.

This chain joins TRBV5-1 and TRBJ2-3; 7 nucleotides align to TRBD2. This CDR3 is built from 15 residues. The V gene end was trimmed by 4 bases and the J gene end by 0 bases; junction bases not matched to a gene: 5. Germline CDR1 reads SGHRS; CDR2 reads YFSETQ. DNA of the CDR3: TGCGCCAGCAGCCGCGGGGGAGCTAGCACAGATACGCAGTATTTT. Translating it yields CASSRGGASTDTQYF. Combining the CDR3 with reference TRBV5-1 and TRBJ2-3 gives the whole variable domain KAGVTQTPRYLIKTRGQQVTLSCSPISGHRSVSWYQQTPGQGLQFLFEYFSETQRNKGNFPGRFSGRQFSNSRSEMNVSTLELGDSALYLCASSRGGASTDTQYFGPGTRLTVL.

The genes are TRBV7-2 and TRBJ2-7, with a tentative D call TRBD2 (7 bases). Trimming took off 0 bases at V and 5 bases at J, with 11 bases between the two ends. CDR3 size: 14 residues. Per the germline V gene, CDR1 is SGHTA and CDR2 is FQGNSA. The CDR3 DNA reads as TGTGCCAGCAGCTTAGCGACGGGGGGCCACGAGCAGTACTTC. Amino acid sequence: CASSLATGGHEQYF.

This clonotype has a handful of counts. The chain joins TRBV5-1 to TRBJ2-7; D ambiguous. Looked up from germline, CDR1 is SGHRS and CDR2 is YFSETQ. Trimming left V 4 bases short and J 0 bases short, with 14 bases between. This CDR3 contains 15 residues. CDR3 region: CASSPKSSPSYEQYF. The CDR3 nucleotides read TGCGCCAGCAGCCCAAAGTCGAGTCCCTCCTACGAGCAGTACTTC.

V usage is TRBV12-3 or TRBV12-4 and J usage is TRBJ1-5; weak D call: TRBD1 (5 bases). V dropped 2 bases and J dropped 9 bases, with 14 bases sitting between them. CDR3 length: 14 residues. The DNA of the CDR3 is TGTGCCAGCAGTTTATCCGCCGGGACCAGGCCCCAGCATTTT. Translating gives CASSLSAGTRPQHF.

This clonotype has a handful of counts. This rearrangement joins TRBV7-3 to TRBJ2-7, with D possibly being TRBD2 (5 bases). Germline V gene lookup returns CDR1 SGHTA and CDR2 FQGTGA. The CDR3 is made up of 14 amino acids. Trimming took 6 bases from V and 6 from J, leaving 18 bases between them. The CDR3 nucleotides are TGTGCCAGCAGGGCTACCCATGACGGAGGCGAGCAGTACTTC. It is translated as CASRATHDGGEQYF. The variable domain in full, completed from reference TRBV7-3 and TRBJ2-7, reads GAGVSQTPSNKVTEKGKYVELRCDPISGHTALYWYRQSLGQGPEFLIYFQGTGAADDSGLPNDRFFAVRPEGSVSTLKIQRTERGDSAVYLCASRATHDGGEQYFGPGTRLTVT.

The gene calls are TRBV2 and TRBJ2-2; 12 bases match TRBD2. CDR3 length equals 16 residues. V was clipped by 8 bases and J by 2 bases; unmatched bases: 6. The germline CDR1 and CDR2 sequences are SNHLY and FYNNEI. CDR3 in amino acids: CASRLAGALNTGELFF. The DNA for the CDR3 is TGTGCCAGCCGACTAGCGGGGGCCCTAAACACCGGGGAGCTGTTTTTT.

There are many counts of this clonotype. This chain links TRBV29-1 with TRBJ1-1, with D tentatively TRBD1 (5 bases). V was shortened by 6 bases and J by 3 bases, with 8 bases between the two germline ends. Germline V CDR1 and CDR2: SQVTM, ANQGSEA. The CDR3 sequence is 11 residues long. The CDR3: CSVTDDTEAFF. The CDR3 region has the DNA TGCAGCGTGACAGATGACACTGAAGCTTTCTTT.

This clonotype was seen a handful of times. The junction differs from germline at one of its ends, possibly a read error. The chain has TRBV10-3 and TRBJ2-5; 9 positions match TRBD1. The germline gives CDR1 ENHRY, CDR2 SYGVKD. This CDR3 has 13 residues. As DNA, the CDR3 is TGTGCCACCCGGACAGGGGCCCAAGAGATCCAGTACTTC. Its protein product is CATRTGAQEIQYF.

This clonotype was seen a handful of times. The genes are TRBV9 and TRBJ2-2; 7 bases align to TRBD2. The CDR3 sequence is 17 residues long. CDR1 SGDLS and CDR2 YYNGEE come from the germline V gene. V was pared by 0 bases and J by 1 base, with 6 bases of the junction left unmatched. The DNA for the CDR3 is TGTGCCAGCAGCGTAGGTTCCGGCGGGAGGAACACCGGGGAGCTGTTTTTT. Amino acids: CASSVGSGGRNTGELFF.

Only a few counts were recorded for this clonotype. The rearrangement joins TRBV5-1 to TRBJ2-2, with 9 bases fitting TRBD1. The CDR3 sequence is 16 residues long. Germline lookup yields CDR1 SGHRS and CDR2 YFSETQ. The junction had 10 bases not matched to a gene; V was cut back by 4 bases and J by 6 bases. Here the CDR3 reads CASSPPGQGSAGELFF. The CDR3 region has the DNA TGCGCCAGCAGCCCGCCGGGACAGGGCTCTGCCGGGGAGCTGTTTTTT.

As regards this clonotype: A clone one base away is much larger, so this may be a read error. The chain combines TRBV29-1 with TRBJ2-5, with 8 bases matching TRBD2. The CDR3 sequence is 12 residues long. V shed 6 bases, J shed 4 bases, and the junction held 4 bases outside the gene matches. Germline assignment: CDR1 SQVTM and CDR2 ANQGSEA. The CDR3 DNA reads TGCAGCGTCCCCCTAGCGGGAGAGACCCAGTACTTC. Translation: CSVPLAGETQYF.

This clonotype was counted between two and nine times. The rearrangement joins TRBV2 to TRBJ2-1; D is possibly TRBD1 (6 bases). CDR1 and CDR2 from the germline V gene are SNHLY and FYNNEI. V was pared by 6 bases and J by 4 bases, with 10 bases between. This CDR3 spans 13 amino acids. CDR3 sequence: CASRAQGYNEQFF. The CDR3 bases are TGTGCCAGCAGGGCCCAGGGGTACAATGAGCAGTTCTTC.

A few counts support this clonotype. V usage is TRBV7-2 and J usage is TRBJ2-3, with no clear D. V lost 6 bases, J lost 0 bases, and 16 bases lay in between. Germline CDR1 reads SGHTA; CDR2 reads FQGNSA. The CDR3 covers 16 residues. The CDR3 loop reads CASSFQLMTSTDTQYF. The CDR3 DNA reads TGTGCCAGCAGTTTCCAGTTAATGACTAGCACAGATACGCAGTATTTT.

A few counts support this clonotype. The V and J genes are TRBV3-1 and TRBJ2-3; TRBD2 matches 8 bases. CDR3 length: 14 residues. The junction had 3 bases not matched to a gene; V was cut back by 6 bases and J by 1 base. The germline V gene encodes CDR1 LGHDT and CDR2 YNNKEL (reference sequence). Here the CDR3 reads CASRTSAGTDTQYF. CDR3 DNA sequence: TGTGCCAGCAGGACTAGCGCCGGCACAGATACGCAGTATTTT.

CDR3 amino acids: CSAARINSPLHF. The CDR3 coding sequence is TGCAGTGCCGCGAGGATTAATTCACCCCTCCACTTT. The chain has TRBV20-1 and TRBJ1-6; the D is unclear. Germline V gene sequence: CDR1 DFQATT, CDR2 SNEGSKA (reference sequence). Trimming shortened V by 6 bases and J by 6 bases, and 9 bases separated the two germline ends. The CDR3 covers 12 residues.

This clonotype has only a few counts. The chain recombines TRBV20-1 with TRBJ2-3, with 9 bases identical to TRBD1. CDR3 length: 13 residues. Germline-derived CDR1 and CDR2 are DFQATT and SNEGSKA (reference sequence). The V and J ends lost 7 bases and 5 bases, in that order; junction bases with no gene match: 7. CDR3: CSVTGGVGDTQYF. The CDR3 bases are TGCAGTGTCACAGGGGGCGTAGGAGATACGCAGTATTTT.

This clonotype was seen repeatedly, ten times or more. The J gene is TRBJ2-1, the V gene TRBV24-1, with D uncertain. The CDR3 runs 18 residues. Trimming left V 5 bases short and J 0 bases short, with 19 bases between. Germline V lookup: CDR1 KGHDR, CDR2 SFDVKD. The CDR3 is CATSGQMSHPSSYNEQFF. DNA of the CDR3: TGTGCCACCAGTGGGCAGATGAGCCACCCGAGCTCCTACAATGAGCAGTTCTTC.